This TCR beta chain came from a study of shared clonotypes between healthy human individuals. CD45RO-negative CD8 cells positively selected for CCR7 made up the naive population, which excluded terminally differentiated effector memory CD45RA+ cells. The CDR3 consists of 14 residues. The germline V and J ends were trimmed by 3 bases and 5 bases, with 14 bases remaining between them. Germline V gene sequence: CDR1 SNHLY, CDR2 FYNNEI. Worth noting for this clone: Its antigen is not identified.

In the source study's methods: Because ImmunoSEQ provided only junction sequences with no quality scores, the filtering differed. TCRdb's copy holds only in-frame clones and misses some; the assay was immunoSEQ multiplex PCR. V, J and clone size reflect that table, while D and trimming were determined from the DNA. This table holds some 2.1 million clones, about 95% found once. Notes on the study in general: What rarefaction showed was incomplete sorted-subset sequencing despite large depth.

Sequencing was done on a sample of naive CD8+ T cells sorted from blood. V and J are TRBV2 and TRBJ2-7; perhaps D is TRBD1 or TRBD2 (6 bases each). This TCR derives from a man younger than 30 in good health. CDR3 sequence: CASSDGGGQNEQYF. The CDR3 DNA follows: TGTGCCAGCAGTGACGGAGGGGGTCAAAACGAGCAGTACTTC. Full variable domain (missing parts from reference TRBV2 and TRBJ2-7): EPEVTQTPSHQVTQMGQEVILRCVPISNHLYFYWYRQILGQKVEFLVSFYNNEISEKSEIFDDQFSVERPDGSNFTLKIRSTKLEDSAMYFCASSDGGGQNEQYFGPGTRLTVT.